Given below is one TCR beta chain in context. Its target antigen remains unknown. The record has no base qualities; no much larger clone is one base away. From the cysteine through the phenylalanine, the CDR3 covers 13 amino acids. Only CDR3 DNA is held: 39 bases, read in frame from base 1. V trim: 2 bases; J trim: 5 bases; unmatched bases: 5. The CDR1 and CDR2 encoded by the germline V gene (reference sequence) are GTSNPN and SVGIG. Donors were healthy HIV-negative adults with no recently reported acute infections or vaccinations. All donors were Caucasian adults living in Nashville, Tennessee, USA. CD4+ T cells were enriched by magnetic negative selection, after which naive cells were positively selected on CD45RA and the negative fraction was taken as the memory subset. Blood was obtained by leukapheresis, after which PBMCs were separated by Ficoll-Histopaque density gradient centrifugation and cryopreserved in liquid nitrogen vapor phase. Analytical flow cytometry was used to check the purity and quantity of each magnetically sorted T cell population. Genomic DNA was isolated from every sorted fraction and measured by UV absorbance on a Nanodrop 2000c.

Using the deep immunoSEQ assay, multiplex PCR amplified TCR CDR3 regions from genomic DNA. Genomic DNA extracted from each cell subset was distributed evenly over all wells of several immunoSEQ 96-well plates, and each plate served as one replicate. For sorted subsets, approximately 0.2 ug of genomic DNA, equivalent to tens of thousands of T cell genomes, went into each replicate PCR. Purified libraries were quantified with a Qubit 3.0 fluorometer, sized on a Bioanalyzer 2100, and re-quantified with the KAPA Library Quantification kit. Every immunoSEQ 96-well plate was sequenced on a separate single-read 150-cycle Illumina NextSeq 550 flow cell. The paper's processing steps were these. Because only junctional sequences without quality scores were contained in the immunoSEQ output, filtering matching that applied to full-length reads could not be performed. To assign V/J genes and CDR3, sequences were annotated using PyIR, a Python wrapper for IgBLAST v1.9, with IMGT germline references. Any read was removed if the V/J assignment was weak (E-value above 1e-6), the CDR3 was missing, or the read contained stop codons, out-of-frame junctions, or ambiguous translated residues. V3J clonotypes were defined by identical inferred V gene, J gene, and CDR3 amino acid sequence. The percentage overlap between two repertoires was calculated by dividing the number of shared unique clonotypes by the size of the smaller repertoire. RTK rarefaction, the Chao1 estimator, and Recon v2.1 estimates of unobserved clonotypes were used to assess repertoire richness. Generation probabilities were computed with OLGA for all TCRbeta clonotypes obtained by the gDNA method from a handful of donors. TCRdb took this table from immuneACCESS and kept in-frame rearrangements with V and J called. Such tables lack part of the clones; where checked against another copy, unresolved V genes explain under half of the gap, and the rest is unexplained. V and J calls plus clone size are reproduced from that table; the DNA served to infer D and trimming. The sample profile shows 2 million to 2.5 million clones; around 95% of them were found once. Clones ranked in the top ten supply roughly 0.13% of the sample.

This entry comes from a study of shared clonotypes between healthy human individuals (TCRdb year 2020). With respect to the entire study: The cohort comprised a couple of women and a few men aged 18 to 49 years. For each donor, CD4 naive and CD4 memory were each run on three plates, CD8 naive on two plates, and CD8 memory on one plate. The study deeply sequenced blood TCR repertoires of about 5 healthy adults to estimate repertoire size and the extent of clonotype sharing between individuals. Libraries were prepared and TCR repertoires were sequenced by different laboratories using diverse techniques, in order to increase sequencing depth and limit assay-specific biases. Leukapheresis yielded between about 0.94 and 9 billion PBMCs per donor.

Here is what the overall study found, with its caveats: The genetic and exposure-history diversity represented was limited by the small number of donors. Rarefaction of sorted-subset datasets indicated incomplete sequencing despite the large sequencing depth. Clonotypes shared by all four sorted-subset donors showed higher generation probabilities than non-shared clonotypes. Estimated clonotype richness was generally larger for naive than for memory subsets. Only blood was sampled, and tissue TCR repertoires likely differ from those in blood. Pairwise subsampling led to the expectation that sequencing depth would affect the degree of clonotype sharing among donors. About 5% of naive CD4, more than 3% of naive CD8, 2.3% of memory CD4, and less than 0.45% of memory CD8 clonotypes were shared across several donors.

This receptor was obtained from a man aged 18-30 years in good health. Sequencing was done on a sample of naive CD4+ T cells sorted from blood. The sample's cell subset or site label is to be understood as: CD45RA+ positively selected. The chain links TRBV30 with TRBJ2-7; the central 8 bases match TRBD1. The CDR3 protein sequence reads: CAWSRTGYNEQYF. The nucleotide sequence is TGTGCCTGGAGTAGGACAGGGTATAACGAGCAGTACTTC.